A single count supports the clone carrying this T cell receptor (beta chain). Naive CD8 cells, CD45RO-negative and positively selected for CCR7, excluded terminally differentiated effector memory CD45RA+ cells. Sorted-subset replicate PCR reactions were performed with about 200 ng DNA, corresponding to roughly 30,000 T cell genomes. Method: immunoSEQ multiplex PCR; TCRdb's copy keeps in-frame clones and lacks some. The table includes around 2.1 million clones, roughly 91% detected once. The CDR3 is made up of 15 amino acids. Germline V gene lookup returns CDR1 MGHRA and CDR2 YSYEKL. V was trimmed by 0 bases and J by 2 bases, leaving 10 bases between them. The data stem from a study of shared clonotypes between healthy human individuals.

The V call is TRBV4-1, the J call TRBJ1-2; a possible D gene is TRBD1 (5 bases). The sample was naive CD8+ T cells from PBMCs. This clonotype was sampled from a man younger than 35 in good health. Some clones in this sample may be carry-over from other donors' samples. CDR3 nucleotides: TGCGCCAGCAGCCAAGAAACCAGGGCCAACTATGGCTACACCTTC. Its translation is CASSQETRANYGYTF.